This TCR beta chain was sequenced during a study of cytomegalovirus exposure and HLA in healthy donors. This clone is a singleton in its sample. The antigen is not known. General observations from the study: Several of the most significant clusters were apparently associated with common viral pathogens in a later analysis. The authors listed approximately 150 TCR beta chains as cytomegalovirus-associated. The study assumed roughly uniform donor sequencing depth for presence/absence analyses. Earlier analysis found most TCR beta V segments productive about 87% or about 30% of the time.

From germline, CDR1 is MDHEN and CDR2 SYDVKM. This CDR3 is built from 13 residues. The V end was cut by 5 bases, the J end by 5 bases, with 9 bases between. The PCR contained 60 Vbeta and 13 Jbeta primers. TCRdb keeps only in-frame clones here, not all; method: immunoSEQ multiplex PCR. The sample has roughly 200,000 clones, around 75% seen once. The sequence came from a woman younger than 45 in good health and CMV-seronegative. The specimen was PBMCs. The rearrangement uses TRBV28 and TRBJ2-2; D possibly corresponds to TRBD1 (5 bases). The CDR3 is CASSTRVTGELFF. Here the CDR3 DNA reads TGTGCCAGCAGTACCAGGGTTACCGGGGAGCTGTTTTTT.